The next 13 T cell receptor beta chains were all read from a single sample in a study of vaccination and CD4 T cells after COVID-19. Sequenced with the Oncomine TCR Beta short-read assay was DNA taken from cultured CD4+ T cells. TCRdb processed the PCR reads anew with MiXCR; each CDR3 protein has one entry. The sample records roughly 20,000 distinct CDR3 sequences, more than 30% being singletons. Stated treatment: approximately 9-day PBMC culture with coronavirus spike peptide pools or control peptides (ViraFEST assay). No cognate antigen is known for these TCRs. This specimen was CD4+ T cells from blood, cultured in vitro, taken before SARS-CoV-2 vaccination. These receptors all come from a human donor who received a COVID-19 vaccine.

The J gene is TRBJ1-5, the V gene TRBV19, with D possibly being TRBD1 (5 bases). The CDR3 runs to 17 residues. V shed 3 bases and J shed 0 bases, with 15 bases lying between them. Germline loops: CDR1 LNHDA, CDR2 SQIVND (reference sequence). CDR3 nucleotide sequence: TGTGCCAGTAGTATGGCAACGGGGGATTATAGCAATCAGCCCCAGCATTTT. It specifies CASSMATGDYSNQPQHF.

The V and J genes are TRBV10-3 and TRBJ1-5; the match to TRBD1 covers 11 bases. This CDR3 comprises 15 residues. Germline V lookup: CDR1 ENHRY, CDR2 SYGVKD. Trimming took 2 bases from V and 6 from J; bases not matched to a gene: 3. CDR3 nucleotides: TGTGCCATCAGTGAGCCGGACAGGGGGCTTCAGCCCCAGCATTTT. Protein product: CAISEPDRGLQPQHF.

This clonotype was observed a handful of times. V is TRBV6-1 and J is TRBJ2-5; a weak D match, TRBD2 (6 bases). This CDR3 is built from 14 residues. Between the trimmed V and J ends, which lost 7 bases and 2 bases, there was a span of 14 bases. Per the germline V gene, CDR1 is MNHNS and CDR2 is SASEGT. The CDR3 DNA reads TGTGCCAGCAAGGTCGGGGGAGTACAAGAGACCCAGTACTTC. This translates into CASKVGGVQETQYF.

The chain recombines TRBV12-3 or TRBV12-4 with TRBJ2-6; no clear D gene. The length of the CDR3 is 15 residues. The V and J ends lost 4 bases and 2 bases respectively, with 9 bases between them. The CDR3 bases are TGTGCCAGCAGTTCGTTGTGGGCTGGGGCCAACGTCCTGACTTTC. Amino acids: CASSSLWAGANVLTF.

This clonotype appeared a few times. This chain uses TRBV20-1 with TRBJ2-1; possible D gene TRBD1, 6 bases. CDR1 is DFQATT, CDR2 SNEGSKA, per germline (reference sequence). This CDR3 has 17 residues. The V end was cut by 0 bases, the J end by 0 bases, with 15 bases between. The CDR3 region is CSARDRGHPSSYNEQFF. CDR3 sequence (DNA): TGCAGTGCTAGAGATCGGGGACATCCGAGCTCCTACAATGAGCAGTTCTTC.

The V gene is TRBV19, the J gene TRBJ2-7; D could derive from TRBD1 or TRBD2 (6 bases each). This CDR3 has 16 residues. CDR1 is LNHDA, CDR2 SQIVND, per germline (reference sequence). V was shortened by 4 bases and J by 0 bases, with 16 bases between the two germline ends. The chain's CDR3 is CASSRNREVSSYEQYF. The CDR3 DNA sequence: TGTGCCAGTAGTAGGAACAGGGAGGTCTCCTCCTACGAGCAGTACTTC.

This clonotype came up a few times. The V and J genes are TRBV20-1 and TRBJ2-7; TRBD2 matches 12 bases. This CDR3 comprises 15 residues. After removal of 6 bases from V and 2 bases from J, the junction contained 8 bases not matched to a gene. Germline V lookup: CDR1 DFQATT, CDR2 SNEGSKA (reference sequence). CDR3: CSARRGLAGTYEQYF. CDR3 nucleotide sequence: TGCAGTGCCAGACGAGGACTAGCGGGGACCTACGAGCAGTACTTC.

The chain combines TRBV5-6 with TRBJ1-2; maybe TRBD1 (6 bases). This CDR3 has 13 amino acids. Trimming left V 2 bases short and J 4 bases short, with 9 bases between. The V gene's germline CDR1 is SGHDT and CDR2 YYEEEE. CDR3 sequence (DNA): TGTGCCAGCAGCTTACAGGGTCTCTATGGCTACACCTTC. This translates into CASSLQGLYGYTF.

In its sample, this clonotype was seen a few times. V is TRBV25-1 and J is TRBJ1-2; the D gene is possibly TRBD1 (5 bases). The V gene lost 1 base and the J gene lost 1 base, with 7 bases spanning the gap. The CDR3 totals 14 residues. Per the germline V gene, CDR1 is MGHDK and CDR2 is SYGVNS. The CDR3 sequence: CASSEFQGNYGYTF. The CDR3 nucleotides are TGTGCCAGCAGTGAATTTCAGGGTAACTATGGCTACACCTTC.

Only a few counts were recorded for this clonotype. The chain combines TRBV20-1 with TRBJ2-3, with D possibly TRBD2 on 7 matching bases. Germline CDR1 DFQATT, CDR2 SNEGSKA (reference sequence). The V end was cut by 4 bases, the J end by 2 bases, with 19 bases between. The CDR3 is made up of 16 amino acids. The chain's CDR3 is CSAKSRRGLNTDTQYF. Written as DNA, the CDR3 is TGCAGTGCTAAGAGCCGGCGGGGGCTCAACACAGATACGCAGTATTTT.

This clonotype came up a few times. The chain is built from TRBV7-3 and TRBJ1-1; D is undetermined. With 4 bases removed from V and 5 bases from J, the gap between germline ends came to 14 bases. The CDR3 runs to 14 residues. Germline V gene sequence: CDR1 SGHTA, CDR2 FQGTGA. Here the CDR3 DNA reads TGTGCCAGCAGCTCGACGGGAGGGTCGACTGAAGCTTTCTTT. It yields the protein CASSSTGGSTEAFF.

The J gene is TRBJ1-4, the V gene TRBV10-1; D might be TRBD1 (5 bases). The CDR3 contains 14 residues. Deletions cut 6 bases from V and 4 bases from J, with 12 bases between. Germline CDR1 WNHNN, CDR2 SYGVQD (reference sequence). CDR3 bases: TGCGCCAGCAGGGGGGACGGTGATAATGAAAAACTGTTTTTT. Its protein is CASRGDGDNEKLFF.

In its sample, this clonotype was seen a few times. The rearrangement links TRBV6-1 to TRBJ1-6; 7 nucleotides match TRBD1. This CDR3 contains 14 residues. After removal of 6 bases from V and 8 bases from J, the junction contained 7 bases not matched to a gene. Germline values: CDR1 MNHNS, CDR2 SASEGT. The CDR3 DNA is TGTGCCAGCAGCCGACAGGGAGGAGATTCACCCCTCCACTTT. The encoded protein is CASSRQGGDSPLHF.